This is a list of T cell receptor beta chains from one sample in a study of blood T cell repertoires in COVID-19. This table comes from immunoSEQ multiplex PCR, and its TCRdb copy is limited to in-frame clones, with some not included. The table records tens of thousands of clones, about four fifths of them present only once. Sequences were obtained from peripheral blood. The receptors here all came from a man older than 75 with acute or convalescent COVID-19. Each CDR3 is given with its conserved first and last residue. The D gene is left open where the match is weak. Clone size appears in some rows only: once, few, many, or a class for an expanded clone.

CASRGTGGNSPLHF	TGTGCCAGCAGGGGGACAGGGGGCAATTCACCCCTCCACTTT	TRBJ1-6	-	TRBV6-5	TRBD1
CASRTGTGAHGYTF	TGCGCCAGCAGAACCGGGACAGGGGCTCATGGCTACACCTTC	TRBJ1-2	once	TRBV5-1	TRBD1
CASFPQGAEGYTF	TGTGCCAGCTTTCCACAGGGGGCAGAGGGCTACACCTTC	TRBJ1-2	-	TRBV6-5	TRBD1
CASSLEVTRAYNEQFF	TGTGCCAGCAGCTTAGAGGTGACTAGGGCCTACAATGAGCAGTTCTTC	TRBJ2-1	-	TRBV7-9	-
CASSPITGSGSYGYTF	TGCGCCAGCAGCCCCATAACAGGGAGCGGTTCCTATGGCTACACCTTC	TRBJ1-2	-	TRBV5-1	-
CASSESGGNTEAFF	TGCGCCAGCAGTGAGTCAGGGGGGAACACTGAAGCTTTCTTT	TRBJ1-1	once	TRBV10-2	-
CASSLEVQEGYTF	TGTGCCAGCAGCTTAGAGGTTCAGGAAGGCTACACCTTC	TRBJ1-2	-	TRBV7-9	-
CASSVGRGQPQHF	TGTGCCAGCAGTGTAGGGAGAGGACAGCCCCAGCATTTT	TRBJ1-5	few	TRBV2	-
CAWSVGQSYTF	TGTGCCTGGAGTGTAGGACAGAGCTACACCTTC	TRBJ1-2	-	TRBV30	-
CSASVYSSYNEQFF	TGCAGTGCTAGTGTCTACAGCTCCTACAATGAGCAGTTCTTC	TRBJ2-1	-	TRBV20-1	-
CASKYSDFTEAFF	TGTGCCAGCAAATATTCAGATTTCACTGAAGCTTTCTTT	TRBJ1-1	-	TRBV12-3/TRBV12-4	-
CASRPSGANNSPLHF	TGTGCCAGCAGGCCCTCTGGGGCAAATAATTCACCCCTCCACTTT	TRBJ1-6	-	TRBV27	-
CASKARVLSNTEAFF	TGTGCCTCAAAGGCCAGGGTCTTATCTAACACTGAAGCTTTCTTT	TRBJ1-1	-	TRBV24-1	-
CASSPGLAGPSFPDTQYF	TGTGCCAGCAGCCCCGGACTAGCGGGGCCCTCCTTCCCAGATACGCAGTATTTT	TRBJ2-3	-	TRBV9	TRBD2
CASSFPDGGTGELFF	TGTGCCAGCAGCTTTCCGGACGGAGGCACCGGGGAGCTGTTTTTT	TRBJ2-2	-	TRBV7-2	-
CASSSLAGGPYEQYF	TGTGCCAGCAGCTCACTAGCGGGGGGCCCCTACGAGCAGTACTTC	TRBJ2-7	-	TRBV7-8	TRBD2
CASGLFLTTTNEKLFF	TGTGCTAGTGGTTTGTTCCTTACAACAACTAATGAAAAACTGTTTTTT	TRBJ1-4	once	TRBV12-5	-
CASSQGNSGGPSSYEQYF	TGCGCCAGCAGCCAAGGAAATAGCGGGGGCCCTAGCTCCTACGAGCAGTACTTC	TRBJ2-7	-	TRBV4-1	TRBD2
CASSLGTSGGADTQYF	TGCGCCAGCAGCTTAGGGACTAGCGGGGGGGCAGATACGCAGTATTTT	TRBJ2-3	-	TRBV5-1	TRBD2
CASSGAGGQGETQYF	TGTGCCAGCAGCGGAGCGGGGGGGCAGGGTGAGACCCAGTACTTC	TRBJ2-5	-	TRBV7-6	TRBD2
CASTNVLPPHEQYF	TGTGCCAGCACCAACGTACTGCCCCCCCACGAGCAGTACTTC	TRBJ2-7	-	TRBV6-5	-
CASSVGGNNQPQHF	TGTGCCAGCAGCGTAGGAGGTAACAATCAGCCCCAGCATTTT	TRBJ1-5	few	TRBV9	-
CASSPGQGHTIYF	TGTGCCAGCAGTCCCGGACAGGGACACACCATATATTTT	TRBJ1-3	-	TRBV27	TRBD1
CATRPTGKGSYGYTF	TGCGCCACCCGACCCACAGGGAAGGGTTCCTATGGCTACACCTTC	TRBJ1-2	-	TRBV5-1	-
CASSAGQGGGYTF	TGTGCCAGTAGCGCTGGACAGGGTGGAGGCTACACCTTC	TRBJ1-2	-	TRBV19	TRBD1
CASSRGAPAGNTIYF	TGTGCCAGCAGCAGGGGGGCTCCAGCTGGAAACACCATATATTTT	TRBJ1-3	-	TRBV6-5	TRBD1
CSASGQGVYEQYF	TGCAGCGCGTCGGGACAGGGGGTTTACGAGCAGTACTTC	TRBJ2-7	-	TRBV29-1	TRBD1
CASSLVGGTGGRTEAFF	TGTGCCAGCAGCTTAGTGGGCGGGACAGGGGGCCGCACTGAAGCTTTCTTT	TRBJ1-1	-	TRBV7-2	TRBD1
CASSLALGLAGASSYEQYF	TGTGCCAGCAGCTTAGCTTTGGGACTAGCGGGGGCGAGCTCCTACGAGCAGTACTTC	TRBJ2-7	-	TRBV7-9	TRBD2
CASSLAANYGYTF	TGTGCCAGCAGCTTGGCAGCGAACTATGGCTACACCTTC	TRBJ1-2	-	TRBV5-4	-
CASSLAAGGVAGELFF	TGTGCCAGCAGTTTAGCGGCGGGGGGTGTCGCCGGGGAGCTGTTTTTT	TRBJ2-2	-	TRBV27	TRBD2
CASSYGLRGSYGYTF	TGTGCCAGCAGTTATGGCCTCAGGGGCAGCTATGGCTACACCTTC	TRBJ1-2	-	TRBV28	-
CASSYSPSRTFGYTF	TGTGCCAGCAGTTACTCGCCTTCGAGGACTTTTGGCTACACCTTC	TRBJ1-2	-	TRBV6-6	-
CASSYSGEYGYTF	TGTGCCAGCAGCTACTCCGGGGAGTATGGCTACACCTTC	TRBJ1-2	-	TRBV7-6	-
CASSQDLGAVNGYTF	TGTGCCAGCAGCCAAGATCTAGGGGCAGTCAATGGCTACACCTTC	TRBJ1-2	-	TRBV14	-
CAWNGGAGYTF	TGTGCCTGGAACGGGGGGGCTGGCTACACCTTC	TRBJ1-2	-	TRBV30	-
CASSEERGYNEQFF	TGTGCCAGCAGTGAAGAGCGGGGATACAATGAGCAGTTCTTC	TRBJ2-1	-	TRBV2	TRBD2
CASRDRGPDTQYF	TGTGCCAGTAGGGACAGGGGCCCAGATACGCAGTATTTT	TRBJ2-3	-	TRBV19	TRBD1
CASIPTGSPRQGETQYF	TGTGCCAGTATTCCGACAGGGTCCCCCCGGCAGGGCGAGACCCAGTACTTC	TRBJ2-5	-	TRBV7-8	TRBD1
CASSRGTGRVGELFF	TGTGCCAGCAGCCGCGGGACAGGAAGGGTCGGGGAGCTGTTTTTT	TRBJ2-2	-	TRBV7-3	TRBD1
CAWSVKDKEKLFF	TGTGCCTGGAGTGTAAAGGACAAGGAAAAACTGTTTTTT	TRBJ1-4	-	TRBV30	-
CASGQDYYRGREKLFF	TGTGCTAGTGGACAGGACTATTACAGGGGTCGCGAAAAACTGTTTTTT	TRBJ1-4	-	TRBV12-5	TRBD1
CATSDWKSNQPQHF	TGTGCCACCAGCGACTGGAAGAGCAATCAGCCCCAGCATTTT	TRBJ1-5	-	TRBV15	-
CAISDLQGGPDGYTF	TGTGCCATCAGTGATCTACAGGGGGGCCCTGATGGCTACACCTTC	TRBJ1-2	-	TRBV10-3	TRBD1
CASSLVKGQDGNTQYF	TGTGCCAGCAGCTTAGTAAAGGGACAGGACGGTAATACGCAGTATTTT	TRBJ2-3	-	TRBV7-6	TRBD1
CASSIDVSAEAFF	TGTGCCAGTAGTATAGATGTTAGCGCTGAAGCTTTCTTT	TRBJ1-1	-	TRBV19	-
CASSVGGSLDTQYF	TGTGCCAGCAGCGTAGGAGGCTCGTTAGATACGCAGTATTTT	TRBJ2-3	once	TRBV9	-
CASSSWTGGTEAFF	TGTGCCAGCAGCTCCTGGACGGGGGGCACTGAAGCTTTCTTT	TRBJ1-1	-	TRBV7-2	-
CATSTGQGEIYGYTF	TGTGCCACCAGCACCGGACAGGGGGAAATCTATGGCTACACCTTC	TRBJ1-2	-	TRBV15	TRBD1
CASSSPGTGKGGYTF	TGTGCCAGCAGTTCCCCCGGGACAGGGAAGGGAGGCTACACCTTC	TRBJ1-2	-	TRBV6-5	TRBD1
CASSLVSGTSSGNTIYF	TGTGCCAGCAGCTTAGTCTCGGGTACTAGCTCTGGAAACACCATATATTTT	TRBJ1-3	-	TRBV7-2	-
CASSRTGAPGYGYTF	TGTGCCAGCAGCCGAACAGGGGCGCCCGGCTATGGCTACACCTTC	TRBJ1-2	-	TRBV5-5	TRBD1
CASSLTSGGMQSSTDTQYF	TGTGCCAGCAGCCTAACTAGCGGGGGCATGCAGTCTAGCACAGATACGCAGTATTTT	TRBJ2-3	-	TRBV7-8	TRBD2
CASSPPLRSGPNANTEAFF	TGTGCCAGCTCACCCCCACTCCGGTCAGGTCCTAACGCGAACACTGAAGCTTTCTTT	TRBJ1-1	-	TRBV18	-
CASSIDEQYF	TGTGCCAGCAGTATCGACGAGCAGTACTTC	TRBJ2-7	-	TRBV2	-
CASRNPGTGGSGELFF	TGTGCCAGCAGAAATCCCGGGACAGGGGGCTCCGGGGAGCTGTTTTTT	TRBJ2-2	-	TRBV5-4	TRBD1
CASSIGGVQPQHF	TGTGCCAGTAGTATTGGGGGGGTTCAGCCCCAGCATTTT	TRBJ1-5	-	TRBV19	-
CASSQDEAAVPGIGQFF	TGCGCCAGCAGCCAAGATGAGGCAGCGGTACCTGGTATCGGGCAGTTCTTC	TRBJ2-1	-	TRBV4-1	-
CASSFRGTGSGNTIYF	TGTGCCAGCAGCTTTAGGGGGACAGGGTCTGGAAACACCATATATTTT	TRBJ1-3	-	TRBV7-2	TRBD1
CASNTLGTSGTGELFF	TGCGCCAGCAACACCCTAGGGACTAGCGGAACCGGGGAGCTGTTTTTT	TRBJ2-2	-	TRBV5-1	TRBD2